The 14 T cell receptor beta chains below were found in one sample sequenced in a study of blood T cell repertoires in COVID-19. The repertoire was sequenced with immunoSEQ multiplex PCR; TCRdb's copy has only in-frame clones and lacks some. The sample consists of approximately 300,000 clones, more than 70% of them appearing once. Specimen: peripheral blood. All receptors derive from a woman between 45 and 60 years old with acute or convalescent COVID-19.

The rearrangement uses TRBV5-1 and TRBJ2-1; 10 nucleotides line up with TRBD1. In germline, CDR1 is SGHRS, CDR2 YFSETQ. The CDR3 sequence is 15 residues long. V lost 4 bases to trimming and J lost 3 bases; unmatched junction nucleotides: 4. The CDR3 spells CASSLDRGLYNEQFF. CDR3 DNA sequence: TGCGCCAGCAGCCTTGACAGGGGGCTCTACAATGAGCAGTTCTTC.

The chain combines TRBV5-1 with TRBJ2-3; the match to TRBD1 covers 9 bases. Trimming removed 4 bases from V and 3 bases from J; junction bases left unmatched: 6. The CDR3 extends over 15 amino acids. The germline gives CDR1 SGHRS, CDR2 YFSETQ. CDR3 residues: CASSLMTGGTDTQYF. CDR3 coding DNA: TGCGCCAGCAGCCTAATGACAGGGGGAACAGATACGCAGTATTTT. The full variable domain, completed using reference TRBV5-1 and TRBJ2-3, is KAGVTQTPRYLIKTRGQQVTLSCSPISGHRSVSWYQQTPGQGLQFLFEYFSETQRNKGNFPGRFSGRQFSNSRSEMNVSTLELGDSALYLCASSLMTGGTDTQYFGPGTRLTVL.

The V and J genes are TRBV2 and TRBJ1-2, with D unclear. Germline CDR1 SNHLY, CDR2 FYNNEI. Trimming pared 5 bases from V and 0 bases from J, leaving 19 bases between. The length of the CDR3 is 17 residues. CDR3 region: CASSPLSGLTTNYGYTF. For the CDR3, the DNA is TGTGCCAGCAGTCCTCTGTCCGGACTGACCACTAACTATGGCTACACCTTC.

This clone was recorded only once. The junction departs from germline at one end; a sequencing error may be responsible. V gene TRBV28 combines with J gene TRBJ2-5; no clear D gene. CDR3 length equals 13 residues. Germline CDR1 and CDR2: MDHEN and SYDVKM. The DNA of the CDR3 is TGTGCCAGCAGTTTGGCCCACCAGGAGACCCAGTACTTC. This codes for CASSLAHQETQYF.

V usage is TRBV19 and J usage is TRBJ1-2, with 7 nucleotides matching TRBD1. The CDR3 sequence is 12 residues long. Germline V gene lookup returns CDR1 LNHDA and CDR2 SQIVND (reference sequence). Unmatched junction bases numbered 2, after V lost 5 bases and J lost 5 bases. The DNA of the CDR3 is TGTGCCAGTAGTGAACAGGGGTATGGCTACACCTTC. Protein sequence: CASSEQGYGYTF.

The J gene is TRBJ1-2, the V gene TRBV12-3 or TRBV12-4, with D tentatively TRBD1 (5 bases). The CDR3 contains 12 residues. V was clipped by 7 bases and J by 8 bases, with 14 bases between them. The CDR3 nucleotides read TGTGCCAGCACCTTGGGGGGAGGAGGCTACACCTTC. It yields the protein CASTLGGGGYTF.

The rearrangement uses TRBV5-6 and TRBJ2-7, with 11 positions matching TRBD1. J was trimmed by 0 bases and V by 5 bases; bases with no gene match: 7. Germline CDR1 reads SGHDT; CDR2 reads YYEEEE. The CDR3 is 16 residues long. The CDR3 region has the DNA TGTGCCAGCAGAGAAGGCGGGACAGGGGGCTCCTACGAGCAGTACTTC. It yields the protein CASREGGTGGSYEQYF.

The J gene is TRBJ2-1, the V gene TRBV5-1, with TRBD1 matching over 8 bases. Per the germline V gene, CDR1 is SGHRS and CDR2 is YFSETQ. Trimming removed 4 bases from V and 3 bases from J; junction bases left unmatched: 15. This CDR3 has 18 amino acids. The CDR3: CASSMPDRVEGFYNEQFF. CDR3 DNA sequence: TGCGCCAGCAGCATGCCGGACAGGGTCGAGGGCTTCTACAATGAGCAGTTCTTC.

This clone showed up just a few times. The rearrangement links TRBV5-1 to TRBJ2-2; 8 bases map to TRBD2. The CDR3 is 15 amino acids. V shed 1 base and J 7 bases; nucleotides not matched to a gene: 6. Germline assignment: CDR1 SGHRS and CDR2 YFSETQ. Written as DNA, the CDR3 is TGCGCCAGCAGCTTGCGAGCGGGAGATGTCGGGGAGCTGTTTTTT. Amino acids: CASSLRAGDVGELFF.

The chain combines TRBV2 with TRBJ2-5, with 9 bases aligning to TRBD2. Losses at the gene ends were 2 bases for V and 4 bases for J; bases not matched to a gene: 8. Germline values: CDR1 SNHLY, CDR2 FYNNEI. The CDR3 contains 16 residues. The CDR3 DNA sequence: TGTGCCAGCAGTGAAAACTCCTTAGCGGGAGCAGAGACCCAGTACTTC. It encodes CASSENSLAGAETQYF.

The table lists this clone with a count of one. CDR3 DNA: TGTGCCAGCAGCTTAGAGGCGCGGGAGGCAAGAGAGACCCAGTACTTC. This gives the protein CASSLEAREARETQYF. This chain connects TRBV7-8 to TRBJ2-5; TRBD2 agrees at 8 bases. The CDR3 sequence is 16 residues long. Germline values: CDR1 SGHVS, CDR2 FQNEAQ. V was clipped by 1 base and J by 4 bases; unmatched bases: 8.

In this sample, this clone turned up once. The gene calls are TRBV2 and TRBJ2-2, with D perhaps TRBD1 (5 bases). The CDR3 is 16 amino acids. V shed 4 bases and J shed 0 bases, with 12 bases lying between them. CDR1 SNHLY and CDR2 FYNNEI come from the germline V gene. CDR3 amino acids: CASSGQGIANTGELFF. As DNA, the CDR3 is TGTGCCAGCAGTGGGCAGGGAATAGCGAACACCGGGGAGCTGTTTTTT.

The chain links TRBV28 to TRBJ1-1; 8 bases are shared with TRBD1. Germline-derived CDR1 and CDR2 are MDHEN and SYDVKM. This CDR3 comprises 14 residues. V shed 6 bases and J 3 bases; nucleotides not matched to a gene: 6. CDR3 DNA sequence: TGTGCCAGCAGCCCGGGACAGGCATACACTGAAGCTTTCTTT. Translated: CASSPGQAYTEAFF.

This rearrangement joins TRBV19 to TRBJ2-5, with 7 positions matching TRBD2. Germline V CDR1 and CDR2: LNHDA, SQIVND (reference sequence). The CDR3 sequence is 14 residues long. V lost 6 bases, J lost 0 bases, and 4 bases stayed unmatched. As DNA, the CDR3 is TGTGCCAGTAGGGGGGGGACTCACCAAGAGACCCAGTACTTC. It translates to CASRGGTHQETQYF.